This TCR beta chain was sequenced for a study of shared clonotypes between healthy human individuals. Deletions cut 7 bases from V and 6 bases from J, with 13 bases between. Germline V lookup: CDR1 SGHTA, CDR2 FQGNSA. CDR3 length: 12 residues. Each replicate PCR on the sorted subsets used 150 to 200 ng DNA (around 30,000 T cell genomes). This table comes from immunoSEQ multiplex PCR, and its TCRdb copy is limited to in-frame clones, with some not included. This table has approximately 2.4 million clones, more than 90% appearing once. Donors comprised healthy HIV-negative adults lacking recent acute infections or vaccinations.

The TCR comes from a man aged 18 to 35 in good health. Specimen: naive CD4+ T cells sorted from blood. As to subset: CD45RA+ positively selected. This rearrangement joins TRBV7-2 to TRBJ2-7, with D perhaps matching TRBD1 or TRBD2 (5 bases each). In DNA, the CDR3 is TGTGCCAGCACCACGGGACCCCCCGAGCAGTACTTC. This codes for CASTTGPPEQYF.